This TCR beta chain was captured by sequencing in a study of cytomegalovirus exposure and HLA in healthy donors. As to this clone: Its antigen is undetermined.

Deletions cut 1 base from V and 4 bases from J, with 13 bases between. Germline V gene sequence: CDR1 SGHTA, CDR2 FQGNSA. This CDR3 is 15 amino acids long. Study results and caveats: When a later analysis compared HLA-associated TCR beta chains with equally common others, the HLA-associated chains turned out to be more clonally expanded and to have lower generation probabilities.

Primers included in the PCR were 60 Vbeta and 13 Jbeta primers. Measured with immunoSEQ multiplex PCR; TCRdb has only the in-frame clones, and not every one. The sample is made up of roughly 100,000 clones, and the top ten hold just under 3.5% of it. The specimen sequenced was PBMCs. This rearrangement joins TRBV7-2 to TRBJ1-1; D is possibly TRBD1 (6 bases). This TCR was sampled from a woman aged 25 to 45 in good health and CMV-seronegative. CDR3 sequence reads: CASSLEGDLSTEAFF. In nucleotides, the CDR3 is TGTGCCAGCAGCTTAGAGGGGGATTTGAGCACTGAAGCTTTCTTT.